This T cell receptor (beta chain) was captured by sequencing in a study of shared clonotypes between healthy human individuals. This CDR3 is built from 15 residues. Germline assignment: CDR1 SEHNR and CDR2 FQNEAQ (reference sequence). The ends were cut back, 6 bases at V and 0 bases at J, with 13 bases in the middle. Data came from immunoSEQ multiplex PCR; TCRdb stores just in-frame clones and leaves some out. The repertoire holds roughly 700,000 clones, with 90% as singletons. The receptor comes from a man aged 18 to 29 in good health. Some clones in this sample may be carry-over from other donors' samples. Sequenced material: memory CD8+ T cells from PBMCs. As to subset: CD45RO+ cells pooled with CCR7-negative TemRA cells. The chain carries TRBV7-9 and TRBJ2-3, with D possibly matching TRBD1 (5 bases). For the CDR3, the DNA is TGTGCCAGCAGTACTACAGGCATTAGCACAGATACGCAGTATTTT. This sequence encodes CASSTTGISTDTQYF. Filled out from reference TRBV7-9 and TRBJ2-3, the complete variable domain reads DTGVSQNPRHKITKRGQNVTFRCDPISEHNRLYWYRQTLGQGPEFLTYFQNEAQLEKSRLLSDRFSAERPKGSFSTLEIQRTEQGDSAMYLCASSTTGISTDTQYFGPGTRLTVL.